This T cell receptor beta chain was captured by sequencing in a study of identical twins. With 5 bases clipped from V and 4 bases from J, the junction kept 0 bases outside the gene matches. Germline V gives CDR1 MDHEN, CDR2 SYDVKM. The CDR3 length is 12 residues. One entry per CDR3 protein, called by TCRdb with MiXCR from the 5' RACE reads. The sample lists 200,000 to 250,000 distinct CDR3 sequences, about 11% occurring once. Sequencing input: memory T cells sorted from blood. The TCR comes from a man aged 50-60 years in good health. This sequence joins TRBV28 and TRBJ2-3, with 7 bases that match TRBD2. The CDR3, as DNA: TGTGCCAGCAGTGGACTAGCAGATACGCAGTATTTT. It translates to CASSGLADTQYF.